Below, 3 T cell receptor beta chains from the same sample are listed, as sequenced in a study of early T cells in non-severe SARS-CoV-2 infection (dated by TCRdb to about 2021). The library was generated by 5' RACE. Data came from a NextSeq 500. TCRdb itself trimmed the public reads at Q25 with fastp, ran MiXCR and retained productive beta chains. A single entry per CDR3 protein holds the most common genes and DNA from its merged rows. This sample lists 95,000 to 100,000 distinct CDR3 sequences; around 13% were detected once. About 2.1% of the sample rests with the top ten. Specimen: whole blood. These receptors came from an adult who was a healthcare worker with PCR-confirmed SARS-CoV-2 infection or an uninfected control (not recorded which).

This clonotype came up many times. The rearrangement uses TRBV6-2 or TRBV6-3 and TRBJ2-5, with 8 bases matching TRBD2. V lost 2 bases and J lost 2; bases outside the gene matches: 7. This CDR3 has 16 residues. Germline V gene sequence: CDR1 MNHEY, CDR2 SVGEGT. CDR3 protein: CASSYPGTRVQETQYF. The CDR3 nucleotides read TGTGCCAGCAGTTACCCCGGGACTAGGGTTCAAGAGACCCAGTACTTC.

In its sample, this clonotype was seen a few times. The V and J genes are TRBV11-2 and TRBJ1-2; the D is unclear. In germline, CDR1 is SGHAT, CDR2 FQNNGV. CDR3 length equals 14 residues. V lost 3 bases and J lost 1, with 9 bases in between. The DNA of the CDR3 is TGTGCCAGCAGCTTGTTGCACCTTAACTATGGCTACACCTTC. This codes for CASSLLHLNYGYTF.

Notes on this clonotype: A much larger clone lies one base from this, so it may be a read error. The V call is TRBV6-5, the J call TRBJ1-6, with D tentatively TRBD1 (5 bases). V shed 0 bases and J shed 3 bases, with 9 bases lying between them. CDR3 size: 16 residues. Germline V gives CDR1 MNHEY, CDR2 SVGAGI. As DNA, the CDR3 is TGTGCCAGCAGTTACTCCTGGGACGACTATAATTCACCCCTCCACTTT. Its translation is CASSYSWDDYNSPLHF.